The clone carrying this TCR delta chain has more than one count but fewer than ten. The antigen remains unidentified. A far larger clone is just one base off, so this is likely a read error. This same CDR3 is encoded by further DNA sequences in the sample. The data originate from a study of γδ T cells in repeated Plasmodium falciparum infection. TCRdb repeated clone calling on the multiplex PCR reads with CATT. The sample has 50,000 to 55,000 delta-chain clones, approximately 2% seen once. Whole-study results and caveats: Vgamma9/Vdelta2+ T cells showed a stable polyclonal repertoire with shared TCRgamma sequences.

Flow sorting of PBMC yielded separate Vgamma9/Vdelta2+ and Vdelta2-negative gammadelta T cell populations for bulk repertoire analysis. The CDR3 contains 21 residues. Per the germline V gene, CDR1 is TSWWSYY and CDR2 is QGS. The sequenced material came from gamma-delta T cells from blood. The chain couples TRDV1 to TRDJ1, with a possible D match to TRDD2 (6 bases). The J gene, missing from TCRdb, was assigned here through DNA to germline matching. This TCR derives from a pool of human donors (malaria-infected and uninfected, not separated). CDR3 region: CALGEPIFILLRWGDTDKLIF. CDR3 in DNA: TGTGCTCTTGGGGAACCCATTTTCATCCTACTCCGATGGGGAGACACCGACAAACTCATCTTT.